These 14 T cell receptor beta chains were all obtained from the same sample, sequenced in a study of control samples from healthy donors and cancer patients (TCRdb year 2020). The receptor library was made with the immunoSEQ multiplex PCR assay. The immuneACCESS repertoire file appears here via TCRdb, limited to in-frame rearrangements. These files lack a portion of the clones; in checked studies, under half of the deficit traces to unresolved V genes, and the cause of the others is not known. The sample contains 180,000 or so clones, around 93% of them found a single time. The ten largest make up approximately 4% of the sample. The sample was blood. Receptors originate from an older woman in good health.

The chain carries TRBV2 and TRBJ1-3; D remains ambiguous. Between the trimmed V and J ends, which lost 3 bases and 4 bases, there was a span of 4 bases. Germline V gene lookup returns CDR1 SNHLY and CDR2 FYNNEI. The CDR3 length is 12 residues. CDR3 sequence (DNA): TGTGCCAGCAGTGATAGGGGAAACACCATATATTTT. It yields the protein CASSDRGNTIYF.

V and J are TRBV18 and TRBJ1-1; a weak D match, TRBD1 (6 bases). The CDR3 length is 13 residues. Germline CDR1 and CDR2: KGHSH and LQKENI. Trimming removed 3 bases at V and 7 bases at J, with 12 bases between. The CDR3: CASSPGQRLEAFF. CDR3 nucleotide sequence: TGTGCCAGCTCACCCGGACAGCGCCTTGAAGCTTTCTTT.

The rearrangement uses TRBV4-2 and TRBJ1-2; 8 bases match TRBD1. Germline lookup yields CDR1 LGHNA and CDR2 YNFKEQ. The CDR3 is 15 residues long. Trimming at V came to 0 bases and at J to 14 bases, leaving 14 bases not matched to a gene. CDR3 sequence reads: CASSQDRRQGQEYTF. The CDR3 DNA is TGTGCCAGCAGCCAAGATCGAAGACAGGGGCAGGAGTATACCTTC.

The chain links TRBV4-2 to TRBJ1-1; the D is unclear. The CDR3 contains 15 residues. Per germline, CDR1 LGHNA and CDR2 YNFKEQ. The V and J ends lost 4 bases and 4 bases respectively, with 16 bases between them. CDR3: CASSLSRPSSTEAFF. In nucleotides, the CDR3 is TGTGCCAGCAGCCTGTCGAGACCGTCGAGCACTGAAGCTTTCTTT.

This chain uses TRBV29-1 with TRBJ1-4; D possibly corresponds to TRBD1 (5 bases). V was pared by 5 bases and J by 8 bases, with 12 bases between. The CDR3 is made up of 12 amino acids. Germline CDR1 SQVTM, CDR2 ANQGSEA. CDR3 sequence: CSVWGLEEKLFF. The CDR3 nucleotides read TGCAGCGTTTGGGGGTTGGAGGAAAAACTGTTTTTT.

The gene calls are TRBV6-5 and TRBJ1-3; D ambiguous. V shed 0 bases and J shed 3 bases, with 9 bases lying between them. The length of the CDR3 is 15 residues. Per germline, CDR1 MNHEY and CDR2 SVGAGI. This CDR3 reads CASSYSKGNGNTIYF. The DNA of the CDR3 is TGTGCCAGCAGTTACTCGAAGGGAAATGGAAACACCATATATTTT.

The chain recombines TRBV7-2 with TRBJ2-5, with TRBD2 matching over 9 bases. The ends lost 1 base at V and 5 bases at J; junction bases unmatched: 8. The CDR3 is 16 residues long. Germline CDR1 SGHTA, CDR2 FQGNSA. DNA of the CDR3: TGTGCCAGCAGCTTAGATGGCGGGGGGGCCGGGGAGACCCAGTACTTC. Amino acid sequence: CASSLDGGGAGETQYF.

The chain has TRBV7-2 and TRBJ2-7, with 7 bases fitting TRBD2. Unmatched junction bases numbered 10, after V lost 5 bases and J lost 3 bases. The CDR3 extends over 15 amino acids. Germline lookup yields CDR1 SGHTA and CDR2 FQGNSA. CDR3 in DNA: TGTGCCAGCAGCCCCAGCGGGGATATAGGCTACGAGCAGTACTTC. This sequence encodes CASSPSGDIGYEQYF.

The J gene is TRBJ2-7, the V gene TRBV19; 7 bases are a match to TRBD1. The CDR3 runs 15 residues. In germline, CDR1 is LNHDA, CDR2 SQIVND (reference sequence). V trimming: 3 bases; J trimming: 2 bases; junction bases outside the gene matches: 7. CDR3 DNA: TGTGCCAGTAGTATTGCGACAGGGACAACCTACGAGCAGTACTTC. As protein: CASSIATGTTYEQYF.

This rearrangement joins TRBV25-1 to TRBJ2-7; D gene uncertain. Trimming left V 0 bases short and J 6 bases short, with 9 bases between. The CDR3 covers 13 residues. The germline gives CDR1 MGHDK, CDR2 SYGVNS. The CDR3 loop is CASSEYRSGEQYF. CDR3 nucleotide sequence: TGTGCCAGCAGTGAATACAGGTCGGGCGAGCAGTACTTC.

The rearrangement links TRBV7-8 to TRBJ2-7; possible D gene TRBD1, 5 bases. V lost 5 bases and J lost 4, with 18 bases in between. The germline gives CDR1 SGHVS, CDR2 FQNEAQ. This CDR3 is built from 15 residues. The CDR3 DNA follows: TGTGCCAGCAGCGATAAGGTCCAGGGTAATTACGAGCAGTACTTC. Its protein product is CASSDKVQGNYEQYF.

This clone is a singleton in its sample. The rearrangement joins TRBV19 to TRBJ1-2, with 8 bases identical to TRBD1. Germline V gene data show CDR1 as LNHDA and CDR2 as SQIVND (reference sequence). This CDR3 is built from 15 residues. Trimming took 1 base from V and 2 from J; bases not matched to a gene: 3. The CDR3 region has the DNA TGTGCCAGTAGTATAGTGGCAGGGGGCAACTATGGCTACACCTTC. Translated: CASSIVAGGNYGYTF. Together with reference TRBV19 and TRBJ1-2, the CDR3 gives the full variable domain: DGGITQSPKYLFRKEGQNVTLSCEQNLNHDAMYWYRQDPGQGLRLIYYSQIVNDFQKGDIAEGYSVSREKKESFPLTVTSAQKNPTAFYLCASSIVAGGNYGYTFGSGTRLTVV.

This chain connects TRBV6-5 to TRBJ1-1; perhaps TRBD1 as D (6 bases). The V gene lost 5 bases and the J gene lost 4 bases, with 14 bases spanning the gap. Germline CDR1 and CDR2: MNHEY and SVGAGI. This CDR3 contains 14 residues. Here the CDR3 DNA reads TGTGCCAGCAGTCACAGGGAAGGCGGCACTGAAGCTTTCTTT. Encoded protein: CASSHREGGTEAFF.

The rearrangement uses TRBV3-1 (or the pseudogene TRBV3-2) and TRBJ2-2; TRBD1 is a possible D gene (6 bases). CDR1 and CDR2 from the germline V gene are LGHDT and YNNKEL (reference sequence). Trimming shortened V by 4 bases and J by 4 bases, and 16 bases separated the two germline ends. This CDR3 is built from 16 residues. CDR3 residues: CASSRPAGAGTGELFF. CDR3 nucleotide sequence: TGTGCCAGCAGCCGTCCCGCAGGGGCGGGCACCGGGGAGCTGTTTTTT.